This TCR beta chain emerged from a study of monozygotic twins with inflammatory bowel disease. From the 5' RACE reads, TCRdb lists one entry per CDR3 protein and no DNA. This sample's table has more than 85,000 distinct CDR3 sequences. The CDR3 length is 14 residues. Per germline, CDR1 SGHRS and CDR2 YFSETQ. The chain is built from TRBV5-1 and TRBJ2-7; checking the TCRdb D call of TRBD1 is not possible without DNA. This receptor was identified in a human donor with ulcerative colitis or Crohn's disease, or a healthy co-twin of an affected twin (not recorded which). What was sequenced was blood. CDR3 protein: CASAGQPFVGEQYF.